These 5 T cell receptor beta chains were sequenced from one sample in a study of blood T cell repertoires in COVID-19. TCRdb keeps only in-frame clones here, not all; method: immunoSEQ multiplex PCR. The sample shows 200,000 to 300,000 clones, 75% to 85% of them seen only once. Sample: peripheral blood. The receptors derive from a man aged 35 to 55 who had recovered from COVID-19.

Note on this clone: The CDR3 end shows no conserved phenylalanine or tryptophan, and so a read error is likely. Because the CDR3's place on the DNA is in doubt, the DNA is left out and the CDR3 is given as listed by TCRdb. The chain links TRBV21-1 to TRBJ1-1. TRBV21-1 is termed a pseudogene. 10 amino acids form the CDR3, both terminal residues included. This CDR3 is CASSKGEDSE.

The V gene is TRBV7-9, the J gene TRBJ2-2; TRBD2 matches 7 bases. Germline CDR1 is SEHNR and CDR2 is FQNEAQ (reference sequence). The CDR3 loop spans 17 amino acids. Unmatched junction bases numbered 9, after V lost 3 bases and J lost 2 bases. This CDR3 reads CASSLMPGLQNTGELFF. The DNA of the CDR3 is TGTGCCAGCAGCTTGATGCCGGGACTACAAAACACCGGGGAGCTGTTTTTT.

The chain recombines TRBV9 with TRBJ2-1; 13 nucleotides agree with TRBD2. The CDR3 runs to 18 residues. Germline V lookup: CDR1 SGDLS, CDR2 YYNGEE. V shed 4 bases and J 4 bases; nucleotides not matched to a gene: 11. The CDR3 region has the DNA TGTGCCAGCAGCCCCGAACTAGCGGGAGGGCCTTTGTACAATGAGCAGTTCTTC. Its translation is CASSPELAGGPLYNEQFF. Full variable domain (rest looked up from reference TRBV9 and TRBJ2-1): DSGVTQTPKHLITATGQRVTLRCSPRSGDLSVYWYQQSLDQGLQFLIQYYNGEERAKGNILERFSAQQFPDLHSELNLSSLELGDSALYFCASSPELAGGPLYNEQFFGPGTRLTVL.

This clone was detected only a few times. The chain uses TRBV14 and TRBJ1-5; 11 bases line up with TRBD1. This CDR3 spans 14 amino acids. V lost 3 bases to trimming and J lost 6 bases; unmatched junction nucleotides: 1. The germline gives CDR1 SGHDN, CDR2 FVKESK. The DNA for the CDR3 is TGTGCCAGCAGCCAGGGACAGGGGGGTCAGCCCCAGCATTTT. Its protein product is CASSQGQGGQPQHF.

The CDR3 DNA sequence: TGTGCCACCAGTGCCCTCCCGGGACTAGCGGAAGACACCGGGGAGCTGTTTTTT. As protein: CATSALPGLAEDTGELFF. This rearrangement joins TRBV24-1 to TRBJ2-2, with 11 bases identical to TRBD2. V shed 5 bases and J 3 bases; nucleotides not matched to a gene: 10. The CDR3 is 18 amino acids. Germline V lookup: CDR1 KGHDR, CDR2 SFDVKD.